The 18 T cell receptor beta chains given below trace back to one sample, sequenced in a study of blood T cell repertoires in COVID-19. TCRdb keeps only in-frame clones here, not all; method: immunoSEQ multiplex PCR. The sample has approximately 200,000 clones; roughly 84% are singletons. Sequencing input: PBMCs or T cells enriched from blood (not recorded which). The receptors come from a woman aged 25-40 years who had recovered from COVID-19.

The rearrangement uses TRBV6-1 and TRBJ2-1, with 10 bases fitting TRBD2. There are 15 residues in the CDR3. Losses at the gene ends were 2 bases for V and 9 bases for J; bases not matched to a gene: 7. Germline loops: CDR1 MNHNS, CDR2 SASEGT. The CDR3 DNA reads TGTGCCAGCAGTGAAAGGGGACTAGCGATCGGTGAGCAGTTCTTC. Amino acids: CASSERGLAIGEQFF.

This CDR3 reads CASKVREGTYNEQFF. The DNA of the CDR3 is TGTGCCAGCAAGGTGCGGGAGGGAACCTACAATGAGCAGTTCTTC. This sequence joins TRBV6-5 and TRBJ2-1, with 9 bases that match TRBD2. The J segment lost 2 bases and the V segment lost 7 bases, leaving 6 bases of the junction unmatched. CDR1 and CDR2 (germline): MNHEY, SVGAGI. This CDR3 has 15 residues.

The chain recombines TRBV5-1 with TRBJ1-2, with 9 bases fitting TRBD1. J gave up 8 bases and V 0 bases, and 11 bases lay outside the gene matches. The CDR3 runs to 16 residues. Germline assignment: CDR1 SGHRS and CDR2 YFSETQ. CDR3 in amino acids: CASSLERDRDRRGYTF. The CDR3 nucleotides are TGCGCCAGCAGCTTGGAAAGGGACAGGGACCGTCGGGGCTACACCTTC.

This clone appeared a single time. The chain is built from TRBV19 and TRBJ2-7; 7 bases line up with TRBD1. The V gene's germline CDR1 is LNHDA and CDR2 SQIVND (reference sequence). V trimming: 4 bases; J trimming: 3 bases; junction bases outside the gene matches: 3. CDR3 length: 13 residues. As DNA, the CDR3 is TGTGCCAGTAGTAGGGACAGCATCTACGAGCAGTACTTC. Its translation: CASSRDSIYEQYF.

This chain joins TRBV18 and TRBJ1-6, with TRBD1 matching over 7 bases. Germline-derived CDR1 and CDR2 are KGHSH and LQKENI. The CDR3 is made up of 14 amino acids. Unmatched junction bases numbered 14, after V lost 10 bases and J lost 11 bases. The CDR3 sequence: CATPRIRGRAPLHF. The CDR3 DNA reads TGTGCCACCCCTAGGATAAGGGGGCGAGCACCCCTCCACTTT.

Only one count was recorded for this clone. The DNA for the CDR3 is TGTGCCAGCAGCGTACGGGACAGGGGGTCGCGCGGGGCCAACGTCCTGACTTTC. Translation: CASSVRDRGSRGANVLTF. J is TRBJ2-6 and V is TRBV7-8; 11 nucleotides line up with TRBD1. From germline, CDR1 is SGHVS and CDR2 FQNEAQ. The J segment lost 4 bases and the V segment lost 5 bases, leaving 10 bases of the junction unmatched. The CDR3 runs to 18 residues.

The rearrangement joins TRBV19 to TRBJ1-3; the match to TRBD1 covers 12 bases. The length of the CDR3 is 15 residues. The V gene's germline CDR1 is LNHDA and CDR2 SQIVND (reference sequence). Trimming took 9 bases from V and 7 from J; bases not matched to a gene: 10. The CDR3 sequence is CASQPGTGGRNTIYF. The CDR3 DNA reads as TGTGCCAGCCAACCTGGGACAGGGGGCCGGAACACCATATATTTT.

The chain recombines TRBV12-3 or TRBV12-4 with TRBJ2-5; a possible D gene is TRBD1 (6 bases). With 6 bases removed from V and 2 bases from J, the gap between germline ends came to 10 bases. CDR3 size: 13 residues. In DNA, the CDR3 is TGTGCCAGCAGGCGGACAGTACAAGAGACCCAGTACTTC. It encodes CASRRTVQETQYF.

The DNA of the CDR3 is TGTGCCAGCAGCCACCCACTTAGACAAGAGACCCAGTACTTC. Protein product: CASSHPLRQETQYF. The J gene is TRBJ2-5, the V gene TRBV5-4; D remains ambiguous. Germline V gene lookup returns CDR1 SGHNT and CDR2 YYREEE (reference sequence). The CDR3 contains 14 residues. V was pared by 4 bases and J by 2 bases, with 12 bases between. Full variable domain (rest looked up from reference TRBV5-4 and TRBJ2-5): ETGVTQSPTHLIKTRGQQVTLRCSSQSGHNTVSWYQQALGQGPQFIFQYYREEENGRGNFPPRFSGLQFPNYSSELNVNALELDDSALYLCASSHPLRQETQYFGPGTRLLVL.

This clone was counted a single time. The chain joins TRBV18 to TRBJ2-6, with 9 bases lining up with TRBD1. V shed 3 bases and J 2 bases; nucleotides not matched to a gene: 8. CDR3 length equals 18 residues. Germline lookup yields CDR1 KGHSH and CDR2 LQKENI. For the CDR3, the DNA is TGTGCCAGCTCACCCGGACAGGGGATACAGCCTGGGGCCAACGTCCTGACTTTC. It translates to CASSPGQGIQPGANVLTF.

In this sample, this clone turned up once. The V call is TRBV7-3, the J call TRBJ2-1, with no clear D. Trimming took 5 bases from V and 5 from J, leaving 13 bases between them. Germline V gene lookup returns CDR1 SGHTA and CDR2 FQGTGA. The CDR3 consists of 14 residues. The CDR3 DNA sequence: TGTGCCAGCAGCGCGCCCCCGCAACACAATGAGCAGTTCTTC. It translates to CASSAPPQHNEQFF.

This chain joins TRBV18 and TRBJ2-3, with 10 nucleotides matching TRBD1. Looked up from germline, CDR1 is KGHSH and CDR2 is LQKENI. There are 16 residues in the CDR3. J gave up 1 base and V 3 bases, and 4 bases lay outside the gene matches. The CDR3 sequence: CASSPFGTGGTDTQYF. CDR3 sequence (DNA): TGTGCCAGCTCACCGTTCGGGACAGGGGGCACAGATACGCAGTATTTT.

The gene calls are TRBV5-1 and TRBJ2-5, with D perhaps TRBD2 (6 bases). Germline loops: CDR1 SGHRS, CDR2 YFSETQ. V was clipped by 4 bases and J by 2 bases, with 12 bases between them. CDR3 size: 14 residues. CDR3 DNA sequence: TGCGCCAGCAGCCAAGGTGGGGGGCAAGAGACCCAGTACTTC. Its protein is CASSQGGGQETQYF.

The chain uses TRBV28 and TRBJ2-3; TRBD2 agrees at 8 bases. The CDR3 runs to 16 residues. Germline CDR1 reads MDHEN; CDR2 reads SYDVKM. V shed 4 bases, J shed 2 bases, and the junction held 8 bases outside the gene matches. The CDR3 sequence: CASSYRGRQLTDTQYF. The CDR3 DNA follows: TGTGCCAGCAGTTATCGCGGGAGGCAGCTCACAGATACGCAGTATTTT.

The chain links TRBV18 to TRBJ1-2, with 8 bases fitting TRBD1. After removal of 2 bases from V and 5 bases from J, the junction contained 4 bases not matched to a gene. The V gene's germline CDR1 is KGHSH and CDR2 LQKENI. The CDR3 sequence is 14 residues long. This CDR3 reads CASSPITGGYGYTF. The CDR3 DNA reads as TGTGCCAGCTCACCAATAACAGGGGGTTATGGCTACACCTTC. Full variable domain (rest looked up from reference TRBV18 and TRBJ1-2): NAGVMQNPRHLVRRRGQEARLRCSPMKGHSHVYWYRQLPEEGLKFMVYLQKENIIDESGMPKERFSAEFPKEGPSILRIQQVVRGDSAAYFCASSPITGGYGYTFGSGTRLTVV.

The gene calls are TRBV29-1 and TRBJ2-7; possibly TRBD1 for D (6 bases). Trimming left V 2 bases short and J 3 bases short, with 11 bases between. Germline V gene lookup returns CDR1 SQVTM and CDR2 ANQGSEA. The CDR3 spans 13 residues. CDR3 sequence (DNA): TGCAGCGTTGAACCCACAGGGTTCTACGAGCAGTACTTC. Translated: CSVEPTGFYEQYF.

The gene calls are TRBV19 and TRBJ2-2; 7 bases line up with TRBD1. The V and J ends lost 5 bases and 2 bases, in that order; junction bases with no gene match: 5. CDR1 is LNHDA and CDR2 is SQIVND in the germline V gene (reference sequence). The CDR3 is 15 amino acids. In nucleotides, the CDR3 is TGTGCCAGTAGTTCCGCAGGGGGTAACACCGGGGAGCTGTTTTTT. Protein product: CASSSAGGNTGELFF.

The rearrangement uses TRBV2 and TRBJ2-5; tentatively, D is TRBD1 (6 bases). CDR1 SNHLY and CDR2 FYNNEI come from the germline V gene. Trimming took off 4 bases at V and 4 bases at J, with 10 bases between the two ends. CDR3 length: 13 amino acids. In DNA form, the CDR3 reads TGTGCCAGCAGTGCGCAGACAGGAGAGACCCAGTACTTC. Translated: CASSAQTGETQYF.